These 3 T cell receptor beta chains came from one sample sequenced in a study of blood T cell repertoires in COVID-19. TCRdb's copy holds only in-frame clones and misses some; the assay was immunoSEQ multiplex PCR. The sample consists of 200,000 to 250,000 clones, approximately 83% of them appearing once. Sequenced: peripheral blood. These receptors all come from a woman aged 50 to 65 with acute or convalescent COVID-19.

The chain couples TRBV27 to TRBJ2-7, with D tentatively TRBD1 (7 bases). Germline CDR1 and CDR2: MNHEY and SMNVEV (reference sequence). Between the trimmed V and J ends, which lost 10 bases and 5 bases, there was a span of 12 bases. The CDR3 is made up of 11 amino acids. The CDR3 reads CATSGGHEQYF. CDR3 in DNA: TGTGCCACTTCAGGGGGGCACGAGCAGTACTTC.

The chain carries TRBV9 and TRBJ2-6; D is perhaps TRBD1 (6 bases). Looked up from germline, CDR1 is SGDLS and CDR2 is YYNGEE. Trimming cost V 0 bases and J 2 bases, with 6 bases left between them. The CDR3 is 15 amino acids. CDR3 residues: CASSVGQAGANVLTF. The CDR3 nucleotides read TGTGCCAGCAGCGTAGGACAGGCTGGGGCCAACGTCCTGACTTTC.

CDR3 sequence (DNA): TGTGCCAGCAGTTCCAGGTCGTTCACAGATACGCAGTATTTT. Residues: CASSSRSFTDTQYF. The J gene is TRBJ2-3, the V gene TRBV27; D is undetermined. V was shortened by 4 bases and J by 2 bases, with 10 bases between the two germline ends. CDR1 and CDR2 (germline): MNHEY, SMNVEV (reference sequence). The CDR3 is 14 residues long.